The subject of this entry is one TCR beta chain. Its target is unknown. Presence of unique molecular identifiers characterized the TCR beta cDNA libraries. MiXCR was run by TCRdb on the PCR reads, yielding one entry per CDR3 protein. The sample yields a few hundred thousand distinct CDR3 sequences, 30% to 45% seen once. This entry is derived from a study of post-analysis software for immune sequencing data. Study-level information: The cohort encompassed relapsing-remitting, secondary progressive and progressive-relapsing multiple sclerosis disease courses.

Overall study results and limits: There was significantly lower normalized Chao1 diversity in multiple sclerosis patients than in controls.

The origin of this receptor is a girl aged 10 to 17 with multiple sclerosis. Sequenced material: blood.

The CDR3 nucleotides are TGCGCCAGCAGCTTGGGTGGGACAGGATTCGCTGGTGAAAAACTGTTTTTT. Translated, it gives CASSLGGTGFAGEKLFF. This chain links TRBV5-1 with TRBJ1-4; 8 bases map to TRBD1. V dropped 0 bases and J dropped 7; count of bases not matched to a gene: 11. Germline lookup yields CDR1 SGHRS and CDR2 YFSETQ. The CDR3 runs to 17 residues. Filled out from reference TRBV5-1 and TRBJ1-4, the complete variable domain reads KAGVTQTPRYLIKTRGQQVTLSCSPISGHRSVSWYQQTPGQGLQFLFEYFSETQRNKGNFPGRFSGRQFSNSRSEMNVSTLELGDSALYLCASSLGGTGFAGEKLFFGSGTQLSVL.